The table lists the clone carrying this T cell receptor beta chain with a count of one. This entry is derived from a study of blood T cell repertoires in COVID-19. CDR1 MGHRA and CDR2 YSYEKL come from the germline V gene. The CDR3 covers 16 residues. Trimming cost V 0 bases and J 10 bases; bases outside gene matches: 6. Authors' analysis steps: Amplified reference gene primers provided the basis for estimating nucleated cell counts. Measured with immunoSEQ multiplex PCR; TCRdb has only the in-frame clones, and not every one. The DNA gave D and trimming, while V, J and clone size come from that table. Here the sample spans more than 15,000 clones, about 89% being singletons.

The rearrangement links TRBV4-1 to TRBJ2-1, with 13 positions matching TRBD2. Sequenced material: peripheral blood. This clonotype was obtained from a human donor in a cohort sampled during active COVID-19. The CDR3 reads CASSQEPLAGGWEQFF. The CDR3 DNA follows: TGCGCCAGCAGCCAAGAGCCACTAGCGGGGGGGTGGGAGCAGTTCTTC.